This TCR beta chain was recovered during a study of OX40 agonist ivuxolimab in advanced cancers. Here immunoSEQ multiplex PCR was the method, and the copy in TCRdb shows in-frame clones only, minus some. The data hold 70,000 to 95,000 clones, with 90% observed a single time. This clone has a handful of counts. The V end was cut by 0 bases, the J end by 10 bases, with 7 bases between. CDR3 length: 13 residues. Germline V CDR1 and CDR2: SGHTA, FQGTGA. The genes are TRBV7-3 and TRBJ1-6; the D is unclear. The source was CD4+ or CD8+ T cells sorted from blood, collected in a trial of the OX40 agonist ivuxolimab. This sequence originates from an adult with an advanced solid tumor such as melanoma, head and neck, liver or kidney cancer. The CDR3 loop is CASSLTDLSPLHF. In DNA, the CDR3 is TGTGCCAGCAGCTTAACGGACCTCTCACCCCTCCACTTT.